The source of this T cell receptor beta chain is a study of cytomegalovirus exposure and HLA in healthy donors. Regarding the study as a whole: In a later analysis, the majority of CMV-associated beta chains seemingly showed HLA restriction. A later analysis linked a missense DCLRE1C variant to TCR beta V- and J-gene trimming.

Per the germline V gene, CDR1 is SQVTM and CDR2 is ANQGSEA. The CDR3 length is 17 residues. The V gene end was trimmed by 7 bases and the J gene end by 3 bases; junction bases not matched to a gene: 13. The PCR made use of 60 Vbeta and 13 Jbeta primers. This table comes from immunoSEQ multiplex PCR, and its TCRdb copy is limited to in-frame clones, with some not included. Of tens of thousands of clones detected, about 79% appear once; the ten largest clones hold roughly 7.7%. This clone is a singleton in its sample. The antigen remains undetermined. The receptor comes from a man in his fifties or sixties in good health and CMV-seropositive. The rearrangement links TRBV29-1 to TRBJ2-3; TRBD2 matches at 13 bases. The sequencing sample was made of PBMCs. CDR3 in amino acids: CSAQGLAGAYKTDTQYF. The CDR3 nucleotides read TGCAGCGCCCAAGGACTAGCGGGGGCTTACAAAACAGATACGCAGTATTTT.